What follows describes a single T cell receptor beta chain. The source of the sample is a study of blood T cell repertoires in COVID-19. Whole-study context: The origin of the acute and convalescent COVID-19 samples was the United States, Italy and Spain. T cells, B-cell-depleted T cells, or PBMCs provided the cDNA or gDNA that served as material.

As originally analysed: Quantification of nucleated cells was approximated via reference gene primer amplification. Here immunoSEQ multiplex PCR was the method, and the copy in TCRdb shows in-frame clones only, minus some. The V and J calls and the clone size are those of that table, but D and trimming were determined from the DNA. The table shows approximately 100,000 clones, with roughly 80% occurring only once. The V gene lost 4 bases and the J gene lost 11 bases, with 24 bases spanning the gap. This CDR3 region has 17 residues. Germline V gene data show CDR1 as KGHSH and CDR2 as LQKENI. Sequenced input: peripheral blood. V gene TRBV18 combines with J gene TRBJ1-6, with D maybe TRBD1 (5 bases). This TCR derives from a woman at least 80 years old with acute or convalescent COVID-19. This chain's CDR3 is CASSQRGLSDRVAPLHF. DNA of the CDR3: TGTGCCAGCTCACAAAGGGGATTAAGCGACAGAGTGGCACCCCTCCACTTT.